These 17 T cell receptor beta chains came from one sample sequenced in a study of cytomegalovirus exposure and HLA in healthy donors. Researchers ran the PCR with 60 Vbeta and 13 Jbeta primers. This table comes from immunoSEQ multiplex PCR, and its TCRdb copy is limited to in-frame clones, with some not included. The sample has 40,000 or so clones; about 74% are singletons. The sample was PBMCs. Receptors originate from a man between 25 and 39 years old in good health and CMV-seronegative.

This clone was seen more than once but under ten times. The chain combines TRBV6-6 with TRBJ2-6; unclear D gene. This CDR3 has 13 amino acids. Trimming left V 0 bases short and J 11 bases short, with 8 bases between. The V gene's germline CDR1 is MNHNY and CDR2 SVGAGI (reference sequence). The CDR3 is CASSYSDEDVLTF. The DNA of the CDR3 is TGTGCCAGCAGTTACTCAGATGAGGACGTCCTGACTTTC.

Notes on this clone: The junction departs from the called germline gene at one end, perhaps through a read error. The genes are TRBV7-9 and TRBJ2-1; D is undetermined. Per germline, CDR1 SEHNR and CDR2 FQNEAQ (reference sequence). The CDR3 totals 12 residues. The CDR3 nucleotides are TGTTCCAGCAGCTTAGATCGCAATGAGCAGTTCTTC. Its protein product is CSSSLDRNEQFF.

V and J are TRBV11-2 and TRBJ2-1, with D uncertain. The CDR3 contains 12 residues. Looked up from germline, CDR1 is SGHAT and CDR2 is FQNNGV. V was clipped by 5 bases and J by 3 bases, with 5 bases between them. For the CDR3, the DNA is TGTGCCAGCAGCCCCAACTACAATGAGCAGTTCTTC. Its protein is CASSPNYNEQFF.

This chain connects TRBV19 to TRBJ2-1; TRBD2 matches 10 bases. The CDR3 consists of 15 residues. Unmatched junction bases numbered 3, after V lost 3 bases and J lost 4 bases. Per the germline V gene, CDR1 is LNHDA and CDR2 is SQIVND (reference sequence). CDR3 loop: CASSITSGEYNEQFF. DNA of the CDR3: TGTGCCAGTAGTATCACTAGCGGGGAGTACAATGAGCAGTTCTTC.

The V gene is TRBV29-1, the J gene TRBJ2-3; TRBD2 is a possible D gene (6 bases). The CDR3 is 17 residues long. From germline, CDR1 is SQVTM and CDR2 ANQGSEA. The V end was cut by 2 bases, the J end by 1 base, with 19 bases between. Written as DNA, the CDR3 is TGCAGCGTTGAAAAAGGGCTGGGGCGGGAAGGCACAGATACGCAGTATTTT. It is translated as CSVEKGLGREGTDTQYF.

The gene calls are TRBV29-1 and TRBJ2-1; TRBD2 matches at 15 bases. The length of the CDR3 is 16 residues. Per germline, CDR1 SQVTM and CDR2 ANQGSEA. V was pared by 6 bases and J by 6 bases, with 9 bases of the junction left unmatched. CDR3 coding DNA: TGCAGCGTAGCACCTCCGGGACTAGCGGGAGGCAATGAGCAGTTCTTC. Amino acid sequence: CSVAPPGLAGGNEQFF.

V usage is TRBV6-5 and J usage is TRBJ2-7; TRBD2 matches 7 bases. Germline lookup yields CDR1 MNHEY and CDR2 SVGAGI. The ends lost 2 bases at V and 5 bases at J; junction bases unmatched: 9. The CDR3 covers 15 residues. Here the CDR3 reads CASSYGGVTADEQYF. As DNA, the CDR3 is TGTGCCAGCAGTTACGGGGGGGTTACCGCCGACGAGCAGTACTTC.

The chain uses TRBV11-2 and TRBJ1-1, with 7 bases lining up with TRBD1. Germline CDR1 and CDR2: SGHAT and FQNNGV. This CDR3 contains 13 residues. V shed 7 bases and J 3 bases; nucleotides not matched to a gene: 5. The CDR3 bases are TGTGCCAGCACCGGGCAGGGGGACACTGAAGCTTTCTTT. This encodes CASTGQGDTEAFF.

Details on this clone: A read error may produce the germline difference seen at one junction end. The genes are TRBV7-9 and TRBJ1-2; D uncertain. CDR3 size: 12 residues. The germline CDR1 and CDR2 sequences are SEHNR and FQNEAQ (reference sequence). CDR3 coding DNA: TGTTCCAGCAGCTTAGTAGGAGATGGCTACACCTTC. This sequence encodes CSSSLVGDGYTF.

This CDR3 is CASMRGQGSYGYTF. CDR3 sequence (DNA): TGTGCCAGCATGAGGGGACAGGGCTCCTATGGCTACACCTTC. The V and J genes are TRBV6-5 and TRBJ1-2; TRBD1 agrees at 9 bases. The CDR3 contains 14 residues. V gave up 7 bases and J gave up 4 bases; unmatched junction bases: 7. The germline CDR1 and CDR2 sequences are MNHEY and SVGAGI.

The chain is built from TRBV11-3 and TRBJ2-5; 10 bases fit TRBD1. The CDR3 spans 15 residues. Trimming removed 4 bases from V and 5 bases from J; junction bases left unmatched: 7. In germline, CDR1 is SGHNT, CDR2 YENEEA. CDR3 sequence reads: CASSSRQGARETQYF. The CDR3 DNA sequence: TGTGCCAGCAGCTCACGACAGGGGGCTAGGGAGACCCAGTACTTC.

The chain combines TRBV7-9 with TRBJ1-1; D call uncertain. The CDR3 consists of 16 residues. The germline V gene has CDR1 SEHNR and CDR2 FQNEAQ (reference sequence). Trimming stripped 5 bases from V and 3 bases from J, with 19 bases between. The CDR3 spells CASSLFREVGDTEAFF. The CDR3 DNA is TGTGCCAGCAGCCTTTTTCGGGAGGTTGGGGACACTGAAGCTTTCTTT.

This chain connects TRBV7-9 to TRBJ2-5, with TRBD2 matching over 11 bases. Losses at the gene ends were 0 bases for V and 5 bases for J; bases not matched to a gene: 5. CDR1 and CDR2 (germline): SEHNR, FQNEAQ (reference sequence). This CDR3 is built from 16 residues. CDR3 loop: CASSLAGLAGGETQYF. The CDR3, as DNA: TGTGCCAGCAGCTTAGCGGGGCTAGCGGGAGGTGAGACCCAGTACTTC.

The gene calls are TRBV7-2 and TRBJ2-1, with a tentative D call TRBD2 (6 bases). This CDR3 comprises 12 residues. With 6 bases removed from V and 9 bases from J, the gap between germline ends came to 12 bases. From germline, CDR1 is SGHTA and CDR2 FQGNSA. As DNA, the CDR3 is TGTGCCAGCAGGCGCGGGACTTCTGAGCAGTTCTTC. Translated, it gives CASRRGTSEQFF.

The rearrangement joins TRBV5-1 to TRBJ1-1; D is undetermined. Germline V gene lookup returns CDR1 SGHRS and CDR2 YFSETQ. V lost 4 bases to trimming and J lost 7 bases, with 11 bases between them. The CDR3 is 12 amino acids. This CDR3 is CASSPMGVEAFF. The CDR3, as DNA: TGCGCCAGCAGCCCGATGGGAGTTGAAGCTTTCTTT.

This clone came up a few times. The rearrangement joins TRBV6-5 to TRBJ1-3; D perhaps matches TRBD1 (6 bases). Trimming left V 1 base short and J 6 bases short, with 13 bases between. The CDR3 runs to 15 residues. Per the germline V gene, CDR1 is MNHEY and CDR2 is SVGAGI. CDR3 protein: CASSYLQGRENTIYF. The DNA for the CDR3 is TGTGCCAGCAGTTACTTACAGGGAAGAGAAAACACCATATATTTT.

The chain combines TRBV11-2 with TRBJ1-4; D may be TRBD1 (5 bases). Trimming shortened V by 2 bases and J by 5 bases, and 12 bases separated the two germline ends. The length of the CDR3 is 15 residues. Germline CDR1 reads SGHAT; CDR2 reads FQNNGV. Here the CDR3 reads CASSLSQGSNEKLFF. CDR3 in DNA: TGTGCCAGCAGCTTAAGTCAGGGATCGAATGAAAAACTGTTTTTT.